This is a list of T cell receptor beta chains from one sample in a study of blood T cell repertoires in COVID-19. Sequencing was performed with immunoSEQ multiplex PCR; in TCRdb, only in-frame clones are kept and a portion is missing. Of approximately 150,000 clones in the sample, around 85% were seen once. Sequenced input: peripheral blood. The receptor set was obtained from a human donor in a cohort sampled during active COVID-19. Each CDR3 is given with its conserved first and last residue. The order of the fields is CDR3 protein, V gene, clone size, D gene, J gene. The D gene is left open where the match is weak. Size is stated for part of the rows, as once, few or many counts, or as a class when the clone is expanded.

CDR3aa: CAWSALGQISYGYTF
v_gene: TRBV30
abundance: once
d_gene: TRBD1
j_gene: TRBJ1-2

CDR3aa: CASSVRQGAPNGYTF
v_gene: TRBV14
abundance: -
d_gene: TRBD1
j_gene: TRBJ1-2

CDR3aa: CASSTQTGAKQYF
v_gene: TRBV19
abundance: once
d_gene: TRBD1
j_gene: TRBJ2-7

CDR3aa: CASSPTGFPEKLFF
v_gene: TRBV2
abundance: -
d_gene: -
j_gene: TRBJ1-4

CDR3aa: CASSQGTSGGVQETQYF
v_gene: TRBV3-1/TRBV3-2
abundance: -
d_gene: TRBD2
j_gene: TRBJ2-5

CDR3aa: CASSFQIAKGTDTQYF
v_gene: TRBV5-1
abundance: -
d_gene: -
j_gene: TRBJ2-3

CDR3aa: CASSPTHGPYSYEQYF
v_gene: TRBV19
abundance: -
d_gene: -
j_gene: TRBJ2-7

CDR3aa: CASSSDGDNEQFF
v_gene: TRBV7-9
abundance: -
d_gene: -
j_gene: TRBJ2-1

CDR3aa: CASSNPGTQYF
v_gene: TRBV12-3/TRBV12-4
abundance: -
d_gene: -
j_gene: TRBJ2-3

CDR3aa: CASSYDRARLFLYRDEKLFF
v_gene: TRBV6-2/TRBV6-3
abundance: -
d_gene: TRBD1
j_gene: TRBJ1-4

CDR3aa: CASSQEARDQEQYF
v_gene: TRBV3-1/TRBV3-2
abundance: -
d_gene: -
j_gene: TRBJ2-7

CDR3aa: CAWHTGGPEQYF
v_gene: TRBV30
abundance: once
d_gene: -
j_gene: TRBJ2-7

CDR3aa: CASYWTGSSSYEQYF
v_gene: TRBV6-5
abundance: -
d_gene: TRBD1
j_gene: TRBJ2-7

CDR3aa: CASSFSGLNQPQHF
v_gene: TRBV7-2
abundance: -
d_gene: -
j_gene: TRBJ1-5

CDR3aa: CASSTGPYEQYF
v_gene: TRBV5-1
abundance: -
d_gene: -
j_gene: TRBJ2-7

CDR3aa: CASSITGGMGTGELFF
v_gene: TRBV7-2
abundance: -
d_gene: TRBD1
j_gene: TRBJ2-2

CDR3aa: CASSSSLLGGEAFF
v_gene: TRBV6-6
abundance: -
d_gene: -
j_gene: TRBJ1-1